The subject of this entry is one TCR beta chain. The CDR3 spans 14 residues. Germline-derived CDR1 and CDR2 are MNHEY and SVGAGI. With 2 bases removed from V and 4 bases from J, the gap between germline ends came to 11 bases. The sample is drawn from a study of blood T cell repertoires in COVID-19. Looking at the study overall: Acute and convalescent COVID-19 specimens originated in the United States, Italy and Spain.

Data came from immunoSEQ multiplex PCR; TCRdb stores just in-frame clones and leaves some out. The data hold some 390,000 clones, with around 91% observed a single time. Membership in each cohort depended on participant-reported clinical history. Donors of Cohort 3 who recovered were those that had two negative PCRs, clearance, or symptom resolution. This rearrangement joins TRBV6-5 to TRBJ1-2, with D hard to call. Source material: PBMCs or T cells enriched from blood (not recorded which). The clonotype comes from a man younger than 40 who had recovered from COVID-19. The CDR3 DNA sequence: TGTGCCAGCAGTTACGCGAGGGCTGGCTATGGCTACACCTTC. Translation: CASSYARAGYGYTF.